Each of the 9 T cell receptor beta chains below was sequenced from the same sample in a study of blood T cell repertoires in COVID-19. TCRdb keeps only in-frame clones here, not all; method: immunoSEQ multiplex PCR. This table holds about 330,000 clones, around 90% found once. Sequencing was performed on PBMCs or T cells enriched from blood (not recorded which). The source of these receptors is a man under 40 who had recovered from COVID-19.

This chain links TRBV12-3 or TRBV12-4 with TRBJ2-7; 7 nucleotides match TRBD1. Trimming took 5 bases from V and 4 from J; bases not matched to a gene: 2. The CDR3 has 12 residues. The CDR3 loop is CASSDRVYEQYF. Written as DNA, the CDR3 is TGTGCCAGCAGTGACAGGGTTTACGAGCAGTACTTC.

This sequence joins TRBV6-5 and TRBJ1-1, with 8 bases fitting TRBD1. Germline V CDR1 and CDR2: MNHEY, SVGAGI. V gave up 4 bases and J gave up 3 bases; unmatched junction bases: 7. The CDR3 sequence is 15 residues long. CDR3 amino acids: CASSFDRGGYTEAFF. The CDR3, as DNA: TGTGCCAGCAGTTTCGACAGGGGAGGTTACACTGAAGCTTTCTTT.

The genes are TRBV18 and TRBJ1-1; 9 positions agree with TRBD1. This CDR3 spans 17 amino acids. V lost 0 bases to trimming and J lost 3 bases; unmatched junction nucleotides: 8. Germline lookup yields CDR1 KGHSH and CDR2 LQKENI. CDR3 sequence: CASSPPSGTGLYTEAFF. CDR3 nucleotides: TGTGCCAGCTCACCACCTTCGGGGACAGGGTTATACACTGAAGCTTTCTTT.

This chain uses TRBV9 with TRBJ2-6; D unresolved. Germline-derived CDR1 and CDR2 are SGDLS and YYNGEE. V shed 5 bases and J shed 1 base, with 4 bases lying between them. The CDR3 covers 13 residues. The CDR3 spells CASSISGANVLTF. CDR3 DNA sequence: TGTGCCAGCAGTATATCTGGGGCCAACGTCCTGACTTTC.

This clone was found a few times. This sequence joins TRBV15 and TRBJ1-3; D possibly corresponds to TRBD1 (5 bases). The CDR3 is made up of 15 amino acids. With 1 base removed from V and 4 bases from J, the gap between germline ends came to 11 bases. Germline CDR1 and CDR2: LNHNV and YYDKDF (reference sequence). CDR3 nucleotides: TGTGCCACCAGCAGAGGGCGGGGGTCCGGAAACACCATATATTTT. Its translation: CATSRGRGSGNTIYF. The entire variable domain, with the rest obtained from reference TRBV15 and TRBJ1-3, is as follows: DAMVIQNPRYQVTQFGKPVTLSCSQTLNHNVMYWYQQKSSQAPKLLFHYYDKDFNNEADTPDNFQSRRPNTSFCFLDIRSPGLGDTAMYLCATSRGRGSGNTIYFGEGSWLTVV.

The gene calls are TRBV10-3 and TRBJ2-7; TRBD2 matches 12 bases. CDR1 and CDR2 from the germline V gene are ENHRY and SYGVKD. The CDR3 is 13 amino acids. With V trimmed by 5 bases and J by 5 bases, 1 base remained unmatched. The CDR3 DNA reads TGTGCCATCAGTTGGACTAGCGGGGACGAGCAGTACTTC. This gives the protein CAISWTSGDEQYF.

V is TRBV19 and J is TRBJ2-3; 10 nucleotides match TRBD2. V lost 7 bases, J lost 0 bases, and 4 bases stayed unmatched. Germline V gives CDR1 LNHDA, CDR2 SQIVND (reference sequence). The CDR3 is 15 amino acids. CDR3 protein: CASKLSGGSTDTQYF. The DNA for the CDR3 is TGTGCCAGTAAGCTTAGCGGGGGGAGCACAGATACGCAGTATTTT.

This clone was seen a few times. In the same sample, other DNA sequences code for this CDR3. The chain employs TRBV20-1 and TRBJ1-1; D remains ambiguous. The CDR3 sequence is 11 residues long. Germline V gene lookup returns CDR1 DFQATT and CDR2 SNEGSKA (reference sequence). V dropped 4 bases and J dropped 1 base, with 4 bases sitting between them. The CDR3 loop is CSATGNTEAFF. CDR3 sequence (DNA): TGCAGTGCTACAGGGAACACTGAAGCTTTCTTT.

The chain uses TRBV19 and TRBJ2-5; D might be TRBD1 (5 bases). Germline V lookup: CDR1 LNHDA, CDR2 SQIVND (reference sequence). The CDR3 covers 15 residues. Trimming shortened V by 3 bases and J by 0 bases, and 11 bases separated the two germline ends. The CDR3 here is CASSIRYRYQETQYF. As DNA, the CDR3 is TGTGCCAGTAGTATTAGATACAGGTACCAAGAGACCCAGTACTTC.